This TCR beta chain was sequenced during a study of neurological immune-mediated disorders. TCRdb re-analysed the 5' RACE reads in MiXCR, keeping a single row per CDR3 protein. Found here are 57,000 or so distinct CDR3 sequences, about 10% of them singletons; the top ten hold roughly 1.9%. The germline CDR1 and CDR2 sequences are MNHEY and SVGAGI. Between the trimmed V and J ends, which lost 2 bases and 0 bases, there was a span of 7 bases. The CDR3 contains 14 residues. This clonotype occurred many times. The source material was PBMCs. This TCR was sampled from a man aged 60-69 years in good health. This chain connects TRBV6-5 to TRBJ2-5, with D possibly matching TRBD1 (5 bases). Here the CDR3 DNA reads TGTGCCAGCAGTTACCGACAGTACCAAGAGACCCAGTACTTC. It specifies CASSYRQYQETQYF.